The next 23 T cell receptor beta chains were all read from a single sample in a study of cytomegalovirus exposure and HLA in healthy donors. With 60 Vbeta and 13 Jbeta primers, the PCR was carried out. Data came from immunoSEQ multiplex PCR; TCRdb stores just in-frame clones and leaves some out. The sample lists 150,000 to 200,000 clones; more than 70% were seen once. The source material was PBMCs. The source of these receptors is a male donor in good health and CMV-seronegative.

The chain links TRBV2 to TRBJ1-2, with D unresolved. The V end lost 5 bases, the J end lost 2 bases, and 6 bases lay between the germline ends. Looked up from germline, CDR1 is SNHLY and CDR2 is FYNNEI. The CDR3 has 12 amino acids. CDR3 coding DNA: TGTGCCAGCAGTCTCCTAAACTATGGCTACACCTTC. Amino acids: CASSLLNYGYTF.

The CDR3, as DNA: TGTGCCAGCAGTGATATGAACAGGGTGCCCCAGGGCAATCAGCCCCAGCATTTT. Protein: CASSDMNRVPQGNQPQHF. The rearrangement uses TRBV2 and TRBJ1-5; a weak D match, TRBD1 (6 bases). V shed 3 bases and J shed 2 bases, with 20 bases lying between them. Looked up from germline, CDR1 is SNHLY and CDR2 is FYNNEI. The CDR3 totals 18 residues.

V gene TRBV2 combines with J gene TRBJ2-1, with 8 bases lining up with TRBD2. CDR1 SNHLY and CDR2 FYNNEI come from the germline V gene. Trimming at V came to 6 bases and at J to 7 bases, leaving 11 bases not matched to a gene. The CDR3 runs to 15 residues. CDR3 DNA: TGTGCCAGCAGCGAAACCGGGACTAGAGGTAATGAGCAGTTCTTC. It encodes CASSETGTRGNEQFF.

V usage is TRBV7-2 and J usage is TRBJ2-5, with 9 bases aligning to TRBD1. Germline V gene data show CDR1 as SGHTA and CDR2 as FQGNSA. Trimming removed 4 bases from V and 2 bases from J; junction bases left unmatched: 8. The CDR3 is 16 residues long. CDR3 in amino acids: CASSSRDRVFQETQYF. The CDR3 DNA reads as TGTGCCAGCAGCTCCCGGGACAGGGTTTTTCAAGAGACCCAGTACTTC.

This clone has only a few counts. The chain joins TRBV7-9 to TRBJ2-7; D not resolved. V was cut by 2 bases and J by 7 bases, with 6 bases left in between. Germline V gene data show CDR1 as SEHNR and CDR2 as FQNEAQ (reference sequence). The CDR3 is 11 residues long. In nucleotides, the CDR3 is TGTGCCAGCAGCTTATTTTCGGAGCAGTACTTC. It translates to CASSLFSEQYF. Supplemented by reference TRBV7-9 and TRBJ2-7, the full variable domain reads DTGVSQNPRHKITKRGQNVTFRCDPISEHNRLYWYRQTLGQGPEFLTYFQNEAQLEKSRLLSDRFSAERPKGSFSTLEIQRTEQGDSAMYLCASSLFSEQYFGPGTRLTVT.

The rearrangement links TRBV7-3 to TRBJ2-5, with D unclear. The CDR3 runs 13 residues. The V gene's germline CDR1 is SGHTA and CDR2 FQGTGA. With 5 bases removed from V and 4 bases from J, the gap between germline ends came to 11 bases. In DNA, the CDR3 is TGTGCCAGCAGCGGGCAGATGGGAGAGACCCAGTACTTC. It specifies CASSGQMGETQYF.

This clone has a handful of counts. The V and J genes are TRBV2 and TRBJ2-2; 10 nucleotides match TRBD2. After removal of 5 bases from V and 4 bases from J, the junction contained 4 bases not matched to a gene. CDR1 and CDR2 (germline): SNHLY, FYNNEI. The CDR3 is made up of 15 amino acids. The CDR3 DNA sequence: TGTGCCAGCAGTCCCAGCGGGAGGGCCACCGGGGAGCTGTTTTTT. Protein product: CASSPSGRATGELFF.

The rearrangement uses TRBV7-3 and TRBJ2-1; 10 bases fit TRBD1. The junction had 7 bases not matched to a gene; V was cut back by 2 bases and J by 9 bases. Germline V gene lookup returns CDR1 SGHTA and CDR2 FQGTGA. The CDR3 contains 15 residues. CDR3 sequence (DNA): TGTGCCAGCAGCTTATATGGGACAGGGGTTAGTGAGCAGTTCTTC. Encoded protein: CASSLYGTGVSEQFF.

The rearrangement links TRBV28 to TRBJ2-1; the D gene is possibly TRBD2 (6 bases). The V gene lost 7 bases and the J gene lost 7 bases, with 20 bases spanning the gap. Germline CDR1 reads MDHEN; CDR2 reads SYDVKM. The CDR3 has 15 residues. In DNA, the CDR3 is TGTGCCAGCATAGGTGCGGAGGGTCGCTGGAATGAGCAGTTCTTC. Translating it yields CASIGAEGRWNEQFF.

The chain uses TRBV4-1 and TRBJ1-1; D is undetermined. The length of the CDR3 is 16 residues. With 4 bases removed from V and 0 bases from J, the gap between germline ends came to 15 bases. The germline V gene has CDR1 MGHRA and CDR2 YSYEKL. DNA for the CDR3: TGCGCCAGCAGCCCCCAAGAAAGCTTTATGAACACTGAAGCTTTCTTT. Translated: CASSPQESFMNTEAFF.

The chain's CDR3 is CASSPGQGARYGYTF. The CDR3 DNA reads as TGTGCCAGCAGCCCGGGACAGGGGGCTCGGTATGGCTACACCTTC. The chain recombines TRBV7-9 with TRBJ1-2; 12 bases are shared with TRBD1. With 5 bases clipped from V and 5 bases from J, the junction kept 6 bases outside the gene matches. Germline V gives CDR1 SEHNR, CDR2 FQNEAQ (reference sequence). CDR3 length: 15 amino acids.

CDR3 protein: CASSFLRLAGGASGELFF. The CDR3, as DNA: TGTGCCAGCAGTTTCCTTCGACTAGCGGGAGGTGCGTCCGGGGAGCTGTTTTTT. This sequence joins TRBV27 and TRBJ2-2; 13 bases line up with TRBD2. There are 18 residues in the CDR3. The germline CDR1 and CDR2 sequences are MNHEY and SMNVEV (reference sequence). With V trimmed by 3 bases and J by 6 bases, 10 bases remained unmatched.

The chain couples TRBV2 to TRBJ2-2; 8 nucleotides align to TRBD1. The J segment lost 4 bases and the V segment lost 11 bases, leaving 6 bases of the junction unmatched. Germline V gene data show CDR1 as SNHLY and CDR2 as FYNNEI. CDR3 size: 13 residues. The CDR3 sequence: CAGGQEITGELFF. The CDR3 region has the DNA TGTGCCGGGGGACAGGAGATCACCGGGGAGCTGTTTTTT.

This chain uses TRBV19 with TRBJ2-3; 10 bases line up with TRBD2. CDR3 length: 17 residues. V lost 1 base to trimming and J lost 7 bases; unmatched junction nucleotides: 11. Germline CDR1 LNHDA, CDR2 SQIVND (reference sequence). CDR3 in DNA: TGTGCCAGTAGTATAGTCCCCGGACTAGCGGTCCGTAATACGCAGTATTTT. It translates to CASSIVPGLAVRNTQYF.

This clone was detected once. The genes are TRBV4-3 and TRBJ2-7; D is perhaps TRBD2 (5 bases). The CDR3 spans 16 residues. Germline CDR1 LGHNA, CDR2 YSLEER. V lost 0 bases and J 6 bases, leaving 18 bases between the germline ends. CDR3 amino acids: CASSQEQVGALSEQYF. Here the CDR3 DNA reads TGCGCCAGCAGCCAAGAGCAGGTGGGAGCGCTTTCCGAGCAGTACTTC.

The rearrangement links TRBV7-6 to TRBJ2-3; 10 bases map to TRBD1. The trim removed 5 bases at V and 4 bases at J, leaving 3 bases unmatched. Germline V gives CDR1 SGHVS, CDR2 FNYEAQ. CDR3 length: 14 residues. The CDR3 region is CASSPGQGADTQYF. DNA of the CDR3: TGTGCCAGCAGCCCAGGACAGGGGGCAGATACGCAGTATTTT.

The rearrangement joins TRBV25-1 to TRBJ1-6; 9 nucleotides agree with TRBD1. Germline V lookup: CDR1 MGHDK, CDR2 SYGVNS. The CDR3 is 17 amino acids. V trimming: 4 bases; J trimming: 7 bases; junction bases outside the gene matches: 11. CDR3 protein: CASSGFEQGARNSPLHF. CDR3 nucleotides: TGTGCCAGCAGTGGATTTGAACAGGGGGCTCGAAATTCACCCCTCCACTTT.

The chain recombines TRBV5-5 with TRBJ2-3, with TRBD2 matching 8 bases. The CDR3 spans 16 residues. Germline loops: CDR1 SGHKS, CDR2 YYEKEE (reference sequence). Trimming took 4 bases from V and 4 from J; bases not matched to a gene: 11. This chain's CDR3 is CASSAAGTRWADTQYF. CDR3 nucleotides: TGTGCCAGCAGCGCCGCCGGGACTAGGTGGGCAGATACGCAGTATTTT.

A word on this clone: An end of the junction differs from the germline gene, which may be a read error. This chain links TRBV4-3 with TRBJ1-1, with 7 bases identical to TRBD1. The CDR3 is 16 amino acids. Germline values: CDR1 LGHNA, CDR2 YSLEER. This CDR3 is CASSQVEGGMNTESFF. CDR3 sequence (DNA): TGCGCCAGCAGCCAAGTGGAAGGGGGCATGAACACTGAATCTTTCTTT.

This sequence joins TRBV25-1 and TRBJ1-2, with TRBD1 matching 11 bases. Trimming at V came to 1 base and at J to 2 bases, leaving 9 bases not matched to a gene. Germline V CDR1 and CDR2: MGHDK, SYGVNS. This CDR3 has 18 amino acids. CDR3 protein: CASSESLGQGGLNYGYTF. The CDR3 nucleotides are TGTGCCAGCAGTGAATCGCTGGGACAGGGGGGACTAAACTATGGCTACACCTTC.

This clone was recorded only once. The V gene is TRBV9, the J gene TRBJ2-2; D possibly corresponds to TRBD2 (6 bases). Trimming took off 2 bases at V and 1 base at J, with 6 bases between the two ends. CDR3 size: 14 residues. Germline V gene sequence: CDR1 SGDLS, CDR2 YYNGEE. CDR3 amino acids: CASSVGGNTGELFF. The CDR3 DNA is TGTGCCAGCAGCGTGGGGGGGAACACCGGGGAGCTGTTTTTT.

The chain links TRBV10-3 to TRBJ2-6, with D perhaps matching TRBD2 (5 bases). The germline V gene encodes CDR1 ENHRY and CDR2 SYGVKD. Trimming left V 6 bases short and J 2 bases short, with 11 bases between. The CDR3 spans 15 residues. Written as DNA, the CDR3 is TGTGCCATCAGCGATCTGGGAGCTGGGGCCAACGTCCTGACTTTC. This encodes CAISDLGAGANVLTF.

The CDR3 loop reads CASSLKRGAYEQFF. CDR3 DNA sequence: TGCGCCAGCAGCCTTAAGCGGGGGGCTTATGAGCAGTTCTTC. The gene calls are TRBV5-1 and TRBJ2-1, with 9 bases fitting TRBD2. From germline, CDR1 is SGHRS and CDR2 YFSETQ. This CDR3 spans 14 amino acids. V trimming: 4 bases; J trimming: 8 bases; junction bases outside the gene matches: 7.